The present entry profiles one T cell receptor (beta chain) with its context. As yet, its antigen is unknown. Both 60 Vbeta primers and 13 Jbeta primers went into the PCR. Here immunoSEQ multiplex PCR was the method, and the copy in TCRdb shows in-frame clones only, minus some. The sample carries around 150,000 clones, around 72% recorded once. These data belong to a study of cytomegalovirus exposure and HLA in healthy donors. Study-wide findings and caveats: It was likely that a cluster of highly shared sequence variants was a sequencing artifact.

The CDR3 contains 12 residues. The ends lost 3 bases at V and 8 bases at J; junction bases unmatched: 3. Germline values: CDR1 SGHAT, CDR2 FQDESV (reference sequence). Sequencing was done on a sample of PBMCs. This receptor was obtained from a man aged 35-49 years in good health and CMV-seropositive. The rearrangement links TRBV11-1 to TRBJ1-1, with 7 bases fitting TRBD1. DNA of the CDR3: TGTGCCAGCAGCTTTGACAGGGTGGAAGCTTTCTTT. This encodes CASSFDRVEAFF.